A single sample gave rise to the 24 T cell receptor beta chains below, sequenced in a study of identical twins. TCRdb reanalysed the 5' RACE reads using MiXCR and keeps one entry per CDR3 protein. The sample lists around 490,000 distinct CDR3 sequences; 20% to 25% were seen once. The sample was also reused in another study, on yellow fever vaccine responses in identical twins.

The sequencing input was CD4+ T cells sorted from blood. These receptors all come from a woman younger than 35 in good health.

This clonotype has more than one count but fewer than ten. CDR3 in amino acids: CASSFGTGVRNQPQHF. CDR3 DNA sequence: TGTGCCAGCAGTTTTGGGACAGGGGTGAGAAATCAGCCCCAGCATTTT. The rearrangement joins TRBV12-3 or TRBV12-4 to TRBJ1-5; 10 bases match TRBD1. With V trimmed by 3 bases and J by 4 bases, 6 bases remained unmatched. The CDR3 consists of 16 residues.

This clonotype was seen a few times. CDR3 residues: CASSVAAHNEQFF. CDR3 coding DNA: TGTGCCAGCAGCGTAGCGGCCCACAATGAGCAGTTCTTC. The chain joins TRBV9 to TRBJ2-1; D is ambiguous. Germline CDR1 and CDR2: SGDLS and YYNGEE. The CDR3 length is 13 residues. Deletions cut 0 bases from V and 5 bases from J, with 6 bases between.

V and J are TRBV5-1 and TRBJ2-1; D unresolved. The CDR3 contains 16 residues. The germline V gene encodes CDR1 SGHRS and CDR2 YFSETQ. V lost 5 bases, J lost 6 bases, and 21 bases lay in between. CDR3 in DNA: TGCGCCAGCAGTCCCTATCTAGGGCTAGTGAGCAATGAGCAGTTCTTC. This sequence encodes CASSPYLGLVSNEQFF.

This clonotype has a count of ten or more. The CDR3 bases are TGTGCCACCAGTGATTATCGGAGTAGCACAGATACGCAGTATTTT. Residues: CATSDYRSSTDTQYF. This chain links TRBV24-1 with TRBJ2-3, with D uncertain. Germline V CDR1 and CDR2: KGHDR, SFDVKD. The CDR3 is 15 residues long. Trimming removed 2 bases at V and 0 bases at J, with 8 bases between.

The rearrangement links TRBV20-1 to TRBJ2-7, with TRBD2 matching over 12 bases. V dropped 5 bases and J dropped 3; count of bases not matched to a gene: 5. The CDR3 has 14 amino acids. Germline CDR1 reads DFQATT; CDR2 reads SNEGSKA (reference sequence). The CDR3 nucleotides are TGCAGTGCTCCTCGGACTAGCGGGAACTACGAGCAGTACTTC. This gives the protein CSAPRTSGNYEQYF.

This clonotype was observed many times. For the CDR3, the DNA is TGTGCCAGCAACAAGCTAGTGGCCTCTGGGGCCAACGTCCTGACTTTC. Protein: CASNKLVASGANVLTF. The chain is built from TRBV28 and TRBJ2-6; D is uncertain. This CDR3 is built from 16 residues. The V end was cut by 7 bases, the J end by 0 bases, with 13 bases between. Germline V lookup: CDR1 MDHEN, CDR2 SYDVKM.

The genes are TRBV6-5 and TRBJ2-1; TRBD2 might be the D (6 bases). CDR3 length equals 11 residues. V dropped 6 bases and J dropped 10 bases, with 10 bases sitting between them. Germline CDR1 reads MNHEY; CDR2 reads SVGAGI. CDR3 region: CASRWSGEQFF. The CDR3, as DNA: TGTGCCAGCAGATGGAGCGGGGAGCAGTTCTTC.

The CDR3 nucleotides read TGTGCCAGCAGCTCTACGGGGCAGGGGGTTAATGGCTACACCTTC. It yields the protein CASSSTGQGVNGYTF. The J gene is TRBJ1-2, the V gene TRBV7-2, with 7 nucleotides matching TRBD1. The germline V gene encodes CDR1 SGHTA and CDR2 FQGNSA. J gave up 6 bases and V 4 bases, and 11 bases lay outside the gene matches. This CDR3 is 15 amino acids long.

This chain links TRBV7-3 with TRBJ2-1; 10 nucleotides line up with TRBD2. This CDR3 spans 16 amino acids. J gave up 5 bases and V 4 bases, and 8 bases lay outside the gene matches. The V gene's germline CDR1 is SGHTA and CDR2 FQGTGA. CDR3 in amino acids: CASSSLAGAGDNEQFF. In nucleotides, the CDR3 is TGTGCCAGCAGCTCCCTAGCGGGAGCGGGGGACAATGAGCAGTTCTTC. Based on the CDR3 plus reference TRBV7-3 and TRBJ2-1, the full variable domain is GAGVSQTPSNKVTEKGKYVELRCDPISGHTALYWYRQSLGQGPEFLIYFQGTGAADDSGLPNDRFFAVRPEGSVSTLKIQRTERGDSAVYLCASSSLAGAGDNEQFFGPGTRLTVL.

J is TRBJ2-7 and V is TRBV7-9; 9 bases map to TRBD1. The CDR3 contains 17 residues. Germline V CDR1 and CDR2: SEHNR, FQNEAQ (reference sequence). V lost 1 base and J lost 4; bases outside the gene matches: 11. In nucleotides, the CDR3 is TGTGCCAGCAGCTTAGGAGCCGGGACAGGGTTACCTTACGAGCAGTACTTC. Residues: CASSLGAGTGLPYEQYF.

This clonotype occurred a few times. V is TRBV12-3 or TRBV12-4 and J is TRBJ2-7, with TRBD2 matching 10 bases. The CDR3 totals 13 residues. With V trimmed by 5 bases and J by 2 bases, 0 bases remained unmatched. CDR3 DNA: TGTGCCAGCAGTACTAGCGGGACCTACGAGCAGTACTTC. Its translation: CASSTSGTYEQYF.

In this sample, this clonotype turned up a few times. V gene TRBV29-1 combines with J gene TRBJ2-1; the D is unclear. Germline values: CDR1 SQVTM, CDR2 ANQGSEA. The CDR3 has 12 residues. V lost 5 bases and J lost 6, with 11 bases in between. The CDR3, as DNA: TGCAGCGTTAGCCCTTTTTCCAATGAGCAGTTCTTC. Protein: CSVSPFSNEQFF.

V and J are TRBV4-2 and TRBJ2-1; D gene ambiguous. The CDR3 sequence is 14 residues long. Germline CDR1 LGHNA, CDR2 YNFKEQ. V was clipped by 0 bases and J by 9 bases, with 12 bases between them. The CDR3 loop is CASSQDPTWGEQFF. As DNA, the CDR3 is TGTGCCAGCAGCCAAGATCCCACCTGGGGTGAGCAGTTCTTC.

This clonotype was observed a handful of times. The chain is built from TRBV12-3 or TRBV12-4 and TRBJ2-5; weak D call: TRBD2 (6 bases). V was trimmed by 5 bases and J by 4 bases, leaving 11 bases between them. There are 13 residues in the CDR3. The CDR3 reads CASSPGVIETQYF. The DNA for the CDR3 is TGTGCCAGCAGTCCGGGGGTCATAGAGACCCAGTACTTC.

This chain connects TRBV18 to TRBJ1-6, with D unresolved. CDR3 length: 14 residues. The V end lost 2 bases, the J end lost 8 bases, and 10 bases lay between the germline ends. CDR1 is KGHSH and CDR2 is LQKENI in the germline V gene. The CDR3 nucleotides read TGTGCCAGCTCACCAGCGGGGTGGGATTCACCCCTCCACTTT. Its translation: CASSPAGWDSPLHF.

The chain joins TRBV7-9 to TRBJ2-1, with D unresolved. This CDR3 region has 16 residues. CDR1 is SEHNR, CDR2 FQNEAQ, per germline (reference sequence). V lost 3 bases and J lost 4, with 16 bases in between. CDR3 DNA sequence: TGTGCCAGCAGCTTTCTTGGGGTTACGTTTTACAATGAGCAGTTCTTC. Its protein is CASSFLGVTFYNEQFF.

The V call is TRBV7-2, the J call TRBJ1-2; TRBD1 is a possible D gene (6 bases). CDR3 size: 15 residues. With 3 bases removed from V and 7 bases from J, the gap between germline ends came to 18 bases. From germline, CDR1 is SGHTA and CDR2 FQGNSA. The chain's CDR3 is CASSFLRGGSVGYTF. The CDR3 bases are TGTGCCAGCAGCTTTTTGCGAGGGGGTTCTGTTGGCTACACCTTC. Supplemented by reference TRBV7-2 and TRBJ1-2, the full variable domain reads GAGVSQSPSNKVTEKGKDVELRCDPISGHTALYWYRQSLGQGLEFLIYFQGNSAPDKSGLPSDRFSAERTGGSVSTLTIQRTQQEDSAVYLCASSFLRGGSVGYTFGSGTRLTVV.

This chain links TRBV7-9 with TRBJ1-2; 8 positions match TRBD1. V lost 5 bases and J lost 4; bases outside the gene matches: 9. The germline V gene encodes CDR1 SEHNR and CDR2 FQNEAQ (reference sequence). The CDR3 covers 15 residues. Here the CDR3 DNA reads TGTGCCAGCAGCCTATCAGGGGGCGCGGGCTATGGCTACACCTTC. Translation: CASSLSGGAGYGYTF.

CDR3 sequence reads: CATEPHQREGRYEQYF. The CDR3 region has the DNA TGTGCCACCGAACCCCATCAGCGGGAGGGCCGGTACGAGCAGTACTTC. The chain uses TRBV6-1 and TRBJ2-7, with 10 nucleotides matching TRBD2. J was trimmed by 4 bases and V by 10 bases; bases with no gene match: 16. This CDR3 is 16 amino acids long. Germline assignment: CDR1 MNHNS and CDR2 SASEGT.

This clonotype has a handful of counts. CDR3 in amino acids: CASSQAQGADNEQFF. CDR3 bases: TGTGCCAGCAGCCAAGCACAGGGGGCCGACAATGAGCAGTTCTTC. V gene TRBV3-1 combines with J gene TRBJ2-1; the match to TRBD1 covers 9 bases. In germline, CDR1 is LGHDT, CDR2 YNNKEL (reference sequence). With V trimmed by 1 base and J by 5 bases, 3 bases remained unmatched. This CDR3 is 15 amino acids long.

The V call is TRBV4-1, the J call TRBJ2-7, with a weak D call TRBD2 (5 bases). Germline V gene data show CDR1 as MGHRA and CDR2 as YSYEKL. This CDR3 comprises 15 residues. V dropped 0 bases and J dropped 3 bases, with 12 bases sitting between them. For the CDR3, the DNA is TGCGCCAGCAGCCAAGATTGGAGGCCTATCTACGAGCAGTACTTC. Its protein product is CASSQDWRPIYEQYF.

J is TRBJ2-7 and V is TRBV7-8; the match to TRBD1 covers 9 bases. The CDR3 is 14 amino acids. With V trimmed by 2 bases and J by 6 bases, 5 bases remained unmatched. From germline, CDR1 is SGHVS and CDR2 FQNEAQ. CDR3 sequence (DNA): TGTGCCAGCAGCTTAATGGGACAGGGAACCGAGCAGTACGTC. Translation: CASSLMGQGTEQYV.

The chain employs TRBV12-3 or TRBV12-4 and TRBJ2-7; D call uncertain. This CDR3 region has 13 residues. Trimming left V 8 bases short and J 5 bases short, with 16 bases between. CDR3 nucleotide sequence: TGTGCCAGCGCTATTAAGGGTAGCCACGAGCAGTACGTC. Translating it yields CASAIKGSHEQYV.

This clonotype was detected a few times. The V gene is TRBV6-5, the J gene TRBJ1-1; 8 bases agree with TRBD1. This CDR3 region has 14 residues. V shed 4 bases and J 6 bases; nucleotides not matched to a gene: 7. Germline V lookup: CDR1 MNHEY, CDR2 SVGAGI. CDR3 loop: CASSSDRGSAEAFF. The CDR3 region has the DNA TGTGCCAGCAGTTCAGACAGGGGTAGCGCTGAAGCTTTCTTT.